The source of this T cell receptor beta chain is a study of blood T cell repertoires in COVID-19. In the authors' methods: Researchers report that nucleated cell counts were estimated from reference gene primer amplification. Repertoires were generated with immunoSEQ multiplex PCR, while TCRdb's copy carries only in-frame clones and drops some. V, J and clone size were drawn from that table, and D and trimming were deduced from the DNA. This table holds about 150,000 clones, around 89% found once. Germline V gene sequence: CDR1 ENHRY, CDR2 SYGVKD. The CDR3 has 14 residues. V lost 3 bases and J lost 1, with 9 bases in between.

The rearrangement links TRBV10-3 to TRBJ1-2; no firm D call. This clonotype originated in a human donor with COVID-19, enrolled during active disease. The donor label of this sample is uncertain. Sequencing was performed on peripheral blood. CDR3 loop: CAISDATGNYGYTF. For the CDR3, the DNA is TGTGCCATCAGTGATGCGACGGGTAACTATGGCTACACCTTC.